One sample yielded the 12 T cell receptor beta chains listed below, sequenced in a study of T cell repertoires in cytomegalovirus infection. Each CDR3 protein is one row after TCRdb ran MiXCR on the reads. The table records more than 650,000 distinct CDR3 sequences, about a third of them present only once. Sample: PBMCs. These receptors all stem from a human donor in good health (CMV status not recorded). Some clones in this sample may be carry-over from other donors' samples.

The chain links TRBV7-9 to TRBJ1-6; 9 nucleotides agree with TRBD1. This CDR3 has 13 residues. Losses at the gene ends were 5 bases for V and 10 bases for J; bases not matched to a gene: 3. Germline V gene lookup returns CDR1 SEHNR and CDR2 FQNEAQ (reference sequence). The CDR3 DNA reads as TGTGCCAGCAGCCCACAGGGGGCCTCACCCCTCCACTTT. Protein sequence: CASSPQGASPLHF.

This sequence joins TRBV7-9 and TRBJ2-2, with a tentative D call TRBD1 (6 bases). CDR3 length equals 16 residues. Germline CDR1 and CDR2: SEHNR and FQNEAQ (reference sequence). Trimming removed 2 bases from V and 3 bases from J, with 13 bases in between. In nucleotides, the CDR3 is TGTGCCAGCAGCTTATTTAGGGGGAAGGACACCGGGGAGCTGTTTTTT. This sequence encodes CASSLFRGKDTGELFF.

This clonotype was seen a handful of times. The rearrangement uses TRBV7-9 and TRBJ2-6, with D perhaps matching TRBD2 (5 bases). V was clipped by 4 bases and J by 0 bases, with 7 bases between them. This CDR3 region has 15 residues. Germline values: CDR1 SEHNR, CDR2 FQNEAQ (reference sequence). This CDR3 reads CASSSGFSGANVLTF. CDR3 in DNA: TGTGCCAGCAGCTCGGGATTCTCTGGGGCCAACGTCCTGACTTTC.

The chain carries TRBV19 and TRBJ1-2, with 7 bases aligning to TRBD1. CDR3 length equals 16 residues. Germline CDR1 is LNHDA and CDR2 is SQIVND (reference sequence). Unmatched junction bases numbered 12, after V lost 4 bases and J lost 4 bases. The CDR3 coding sequence is TGTGCCAGTAGTACCAGAGCCGGGACAGAAACCTATGGCTACACCTTC. Translation: CASSTRAGTETYGYTF.

V is TRBV30 and J is TRBJ1-3; 8 bases fit TRBD1. Germline V CDR1 and CDR2: GTSNPN, SVGIG (reference sequence). V shed 0 bases, J shed 4 bases, and the junction held 5 bases outside the gene matches. The CDR3 has 15 amino acids. The CDR3 DNA is TGTGCCTGGAGTGTTCAGGGGGCGCAGGGAAACACCATATATTTT. It specifies CAWSVQGAQGNTIYF.

The V and J genes are TRBV20-1 and TRBJ1-6; D may be TRBD1 (6 bases). CDR1 DFQATT and CDR2 SNEGSKA come from the germline V gene (reference sequence). Trimming removed 3 bases at V and 9 bases at J, with 12 bases between. The CDR3 length is 13 residues. The CDR3 spells CSASLQGASPLHF. Here the CDR3 DNA reads TGCAGTGCTAGTCTACAGGGCGCTTCACCCCTCCACTTT.

This clonotype occurred a few times. V and J are TRBV12-3 or TRBV12-4 and TRBJ2-1, with 13 bases matching TRBD2. The V and J ends lost 5 bases and 8 bases, in that order; junction bases with no gene match: 15. This CDR3 is built from 18 residues. As DNA, the CDR3 is TGTGCCAGCAGTCGAACAGGAACAACTAGCGGGAGGGCCCATGAGCAGTTCTTC. Its translation is CASSRTGTTSGRAHEQFF.

At least ten counts were recorded for this clonotype. The chain carries TRBV7-2 and TRBJ2-3, with a possible D match to TRBD1 (5 bases). The CDR3 has 14 residues. CDR1 and CDR2 (germline): SGHTA, FQGNSA. V lost 4 bases, J lost 6 bases, and 14 bases lay in between. CDR3 region: CASSSRQNWDTQYF. CDR3 in DNA: TGTGCCAGCAGCTCCCGACAGAACTGGGATACGCAGTATTTT.

CDR3 DNA: TGCAGCGCCGAAACAGCACGGGGAGCTTTCTTT. It specifies CSAETARGAFF. The J gene is TRBJ1-1, the V gene TRBV29-1; D is uncertain. The CDR3 is made up of 11 amino acids. CDR1 is SQVTM, CDR2 ANQGSEA, per germline. Trimming shortened V by 7 bases and J by 10 bases, and 16 bases separated the two germline ends.

This clonotype was recorded a few times. CDR3: CASSLLDRGPYGYTF. The CDR3 region has the DNA TGTGCCAGCAGCCTACTGGACAGGGGGCCCTATGGCTACACCTTC. V is TRBV7-2 and J is TRBJ1-2; 11 positions agree with TRBD1. Germline V CDR1 and CDR2: SGHTA, FQGNSA. V trimming: 5 bases; J trimming: 4 bases; junction bases outside the gene matches: 6. The CDR3 sequence is 15 residues long. Full variable domain (outside the CDR3, taken from reference TRBV7-2 and TRBJ1-2): GAGVSQSPSNKVTEKGKDVELRCDPISGHTALYWYRQSLGQGLEFLIYFQGNSAPDKSGLPSDRFSAERTGGSVSTLTIQRTQQEDSAVYLCASSLLDRGPYGYTFGSGTRLTVV.

The chain has TRBV5-4 and TRBJ1-3, with no clear D. There are 16 residues in the CDR3. Germline V gives CDR1 SGHNT, CDR2 YYREEE (reference sequence). V was trimmed by 2 bases and J by 0 bases, leaving 12 bases between them. CDR3 protein: CASSLMSHGSGNTIYF. The DNA for the CDR3 is TGTGCCAGCAGCTTAATGTCCCATGGCTCTGGAAACACCATATATTTT. Drawing the rest from reference TRBV5-4 and TRBJ1-3, the complete variable domain is ETGVTQSPTHLIKTRGQQVTLRCSSQSGHNTVSWYQQALGQGPQFIFQYYREEENGRGNFPPRFSGLQFPNYSSELNVNALELDDSALYLCASSLMSHGSGNTIYFGEGSWLTVV.

In DNA, the CDR3 is TGCGCCAGCAGCTTGGTTCTTGGGGTTGGGGCCAACGTCCTGACTTTC. This encodes CASSLVLGVGANVLTF. The V gene is TRBV5-1, the J gene TRBJ2-6; D ambiguous. The CDR3 has 16 residues. Per the germline V gene, CDR1 is SGHRS and CDR2 is YFSETQ. V lost 0 bases to trimming and J lost 3 bases, with 10 bases between them.